This T cell receptor (beta chain) was recorded in a study of shared clonotypes between healthy human individuals. General observations from the study: Among a few donors, roughly 5% of naive CD4 clonotypes were found in common. Generation probabilities of non-shared clonotypes were lower (relative to those shared by all four donors).

All participating donors were Caucasian adults from Nashville, Tennessee. Comments on this clone: Its antigen remains unidentified.

Once extracted for a subset, genomic DNA was divided evenly among several immunoSEQ plates. Assay: immunoSEQ multiplex PCR; the TCRdb copy retains only in-frame clones and omits some. The profile covers 600,000 to 750,000 clones, with less than 95% appearing a single time and more than 30% taken by the ten largest. Source material: memory CD8+ T cells from PBMCs. Subset described: CD45RO+ cells pooled with CCR7-negative TemRA cells. The TCR comes from a man between 18 and 35 years old in good health. Some clones in this sample may be carry-over from other donors' samples.

CDR3 sequence (DNA): TGTGCCAGCAGCTTAAGCGACGGGAGTCAGACAGATACGCAGTATTTT. Translation gives CASSLSDGSQTDTQYF. This chain uses TRBV7-8 with TRBJ2-3, with a possible D match to TRBD2 (6 bases). Germline V gene data show CDR1 as SGHVS and CDR2 as FQNEAQ. The CDR3 covers 16 residues. The ends were cut back, 2 bases at V and 3 bases at J, with 15 bases in the middle.